This TCR beta chain was documented in a study of T cell responses to AZD1222 COVID-19 vaccine. Profiled with immunoSEQ multiplex PCR; TCRdb holds only in-frame clones, not every one. The table lists roughly 150,000 clones, approximately 91% of them singletons. Germline CDR1 and CDR2: ENHRY and SYGVKD. This CDR3 is 14 amino acids long. Deletions cut 6 bases from V and 3 bases from J, with 12 bases between. Points from the study as a whole: None of the repertoires were sampled until the peak T cell response had passed. CD4 TCRs linked to vaccination spanned spike, dominating at 160-218 and 743-854. The sample set comprised mostly white British donors with more females, and clonal diversity was possibly underestimated. Baseline seropositives among AZD1222 recipients totaled only 6 or 7.

On this clone: The target antigen is unknown.

This specimen was peripheral blood, taken after recovery from COVID-19. The chain uses TRBV10-3 and TRBJ1-5, with a possible D match to TRBD1 (5 bases). This TCR derives from an adult who had recovered from COVID-19. The CDR3 region is CAIRPTGPNQPQHF. CDR3 nucleotides: TGTGCCATCAGACCTACAGGACCCAATCAGCCCCAGCATTTT.